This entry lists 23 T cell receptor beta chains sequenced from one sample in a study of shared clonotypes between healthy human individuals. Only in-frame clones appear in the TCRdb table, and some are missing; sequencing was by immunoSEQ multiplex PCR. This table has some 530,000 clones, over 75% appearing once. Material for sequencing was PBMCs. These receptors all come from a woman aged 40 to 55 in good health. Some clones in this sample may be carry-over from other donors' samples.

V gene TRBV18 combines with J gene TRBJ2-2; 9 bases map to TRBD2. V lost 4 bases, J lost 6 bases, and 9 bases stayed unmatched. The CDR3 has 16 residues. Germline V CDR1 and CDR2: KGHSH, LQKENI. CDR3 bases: TGTGCCAGCTCACGGCAACTAGCGGGCCACCCCGGGGAGCTGTTTTTT. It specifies CASSRQLAGHPGELFF.

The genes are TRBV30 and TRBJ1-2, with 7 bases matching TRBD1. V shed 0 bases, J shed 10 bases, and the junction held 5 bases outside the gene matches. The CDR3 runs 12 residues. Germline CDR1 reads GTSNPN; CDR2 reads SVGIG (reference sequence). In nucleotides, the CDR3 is TGTGCCTGGAGTGTAGGACAGGTGTACTACACCTTC. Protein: CAWSVGQVYYTF.

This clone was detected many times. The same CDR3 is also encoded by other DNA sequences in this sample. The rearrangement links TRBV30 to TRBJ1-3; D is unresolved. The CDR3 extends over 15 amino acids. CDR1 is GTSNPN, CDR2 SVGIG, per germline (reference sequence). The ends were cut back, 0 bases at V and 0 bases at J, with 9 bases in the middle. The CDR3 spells CAWSVRGNSGNTIYF. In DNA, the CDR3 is TGTGCCTGGAGTGTACGTGGGAACTCTGGAAACACCATATATTTT.

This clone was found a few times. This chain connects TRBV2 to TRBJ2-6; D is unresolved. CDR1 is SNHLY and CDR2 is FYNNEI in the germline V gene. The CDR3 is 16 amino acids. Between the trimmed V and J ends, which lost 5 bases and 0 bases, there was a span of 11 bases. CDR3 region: CASSKDTFSGANVLTF. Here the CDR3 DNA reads TGTGCCAGCAGTAAAGACACGTTCTCTGGGGCCAACGTCCTGACTTTC.

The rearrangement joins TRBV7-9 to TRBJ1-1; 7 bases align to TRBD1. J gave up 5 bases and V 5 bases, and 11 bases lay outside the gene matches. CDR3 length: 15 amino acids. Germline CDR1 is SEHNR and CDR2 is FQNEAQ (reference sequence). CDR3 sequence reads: CASSPRPGTVTEAFF. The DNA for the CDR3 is TGTGCCAGCAGCCCTCGTCCCGGGACAGTTACTGAAGCTTTCTTT.

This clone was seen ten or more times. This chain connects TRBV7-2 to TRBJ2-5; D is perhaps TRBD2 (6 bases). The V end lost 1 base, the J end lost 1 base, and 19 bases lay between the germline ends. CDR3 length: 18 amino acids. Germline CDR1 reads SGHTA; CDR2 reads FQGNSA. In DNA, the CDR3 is TGTGCCAGCAGCTTAGTACGCGGATTTCTGGGGGGCCAAGAGACCCAGTACTTC. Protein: CASSLVRGFLGGQETQYF.

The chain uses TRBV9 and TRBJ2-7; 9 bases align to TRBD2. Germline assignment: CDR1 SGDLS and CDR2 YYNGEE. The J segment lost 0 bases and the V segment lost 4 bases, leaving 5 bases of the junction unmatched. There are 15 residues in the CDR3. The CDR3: CASSPGTSSSYEQYF. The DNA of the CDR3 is TGTGCCAGCAGCCCCGGGACTAGCAGCTCCTACGAGCAGTACTTC.

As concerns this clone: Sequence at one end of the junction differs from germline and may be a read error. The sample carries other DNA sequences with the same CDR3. The DNA for the CDR3 is TGTGCCAGGAGTGTCAACCCACAGGGGACCCACTATGGCTACACCTTC. As protein: CARSVNPQGTHYGYTF. The chain has TRBV30 and TRBJ1-2, with TRBD1 identical over 7 bases. Germline V gene data show CDR1 as GTSNPN and CDR2 as SVGIG (reference sequence). This CDR3 region has 16 residues. Full variable domain (outside the CDR3, taken from reference TRBV30 and TRBJ1-2): SQTIHQWPATLVQPVGSPLSLECTVEGTSNPNLYWYRQAAGRGLQLLFYSVGIGQISSEVPQNLSASRPQDRQFILSSKKLLLSDSGFYLCARSVNPQGTHYGYTFGSGTRLTVV.

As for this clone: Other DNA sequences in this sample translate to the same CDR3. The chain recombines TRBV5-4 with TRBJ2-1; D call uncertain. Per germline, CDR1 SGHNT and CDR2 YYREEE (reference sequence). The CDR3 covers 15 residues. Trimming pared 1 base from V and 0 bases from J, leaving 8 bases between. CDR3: CASSLTGDSYNEQFF. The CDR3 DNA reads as TGTGCCAGCAGCTTGACGGGTGACTCCTACAATGAGCAGTTCTTC.

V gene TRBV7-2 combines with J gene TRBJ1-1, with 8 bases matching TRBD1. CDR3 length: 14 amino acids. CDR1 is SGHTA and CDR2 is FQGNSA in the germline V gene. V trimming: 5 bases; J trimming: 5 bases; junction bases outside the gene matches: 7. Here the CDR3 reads CASSQYRTGTEAFF. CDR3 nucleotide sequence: TGTGCCAGCAGCCAATACAGGACAGGGACTGAAGCTTTCTTT.

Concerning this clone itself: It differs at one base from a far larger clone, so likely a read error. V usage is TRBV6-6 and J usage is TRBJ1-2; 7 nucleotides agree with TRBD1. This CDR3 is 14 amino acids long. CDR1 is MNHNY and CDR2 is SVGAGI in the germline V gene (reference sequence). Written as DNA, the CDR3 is TGTGCCAGCAGCACCACAGGGGTTAACTATAGCTACACCTTC. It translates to CASSTTGVNYSYTF.

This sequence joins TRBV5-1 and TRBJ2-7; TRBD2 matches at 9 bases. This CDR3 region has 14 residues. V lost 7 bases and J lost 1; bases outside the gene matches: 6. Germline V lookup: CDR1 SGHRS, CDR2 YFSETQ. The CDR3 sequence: CASCSGSGSYEQYF. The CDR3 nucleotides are TGCGCCAGCTGTAGCGGGAGTGGGTCCTACGAGCAGTACTTC.

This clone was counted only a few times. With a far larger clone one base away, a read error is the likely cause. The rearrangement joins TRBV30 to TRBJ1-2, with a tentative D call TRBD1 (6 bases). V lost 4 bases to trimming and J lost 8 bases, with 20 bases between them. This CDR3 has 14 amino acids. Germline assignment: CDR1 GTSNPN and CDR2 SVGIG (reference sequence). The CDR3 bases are TGTGCCTGGAAGTTCTGGGCGGGGGCTGGAGGCTACACCTTC. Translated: CAWKFWAGAGGYTF.

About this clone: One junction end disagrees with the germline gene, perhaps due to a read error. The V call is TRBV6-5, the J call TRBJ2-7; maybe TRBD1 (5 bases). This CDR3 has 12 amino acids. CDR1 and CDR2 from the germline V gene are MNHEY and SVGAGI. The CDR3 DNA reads TGTGCCAGCACCGACACAGGCTACGGGCAGTACTTC. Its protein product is CASTDTGYGQYF.

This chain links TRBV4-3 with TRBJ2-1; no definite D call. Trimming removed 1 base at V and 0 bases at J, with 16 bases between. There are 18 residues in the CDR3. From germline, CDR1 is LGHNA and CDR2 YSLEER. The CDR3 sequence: CASSQADGFTRSYNEQFF. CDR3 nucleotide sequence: TGCGCCAGCAGCCAAGCAGACGGCTTTACTCGCTCCTACAATGAGCAGTTCTTC.

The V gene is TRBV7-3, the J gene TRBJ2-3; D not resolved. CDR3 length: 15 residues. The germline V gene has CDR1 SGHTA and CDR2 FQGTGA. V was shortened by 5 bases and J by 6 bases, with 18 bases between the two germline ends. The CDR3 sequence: CASSLWGLISDTQYF. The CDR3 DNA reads TGTGCCAGCAGCCTCTGGGGTCTTATTTCGGATACGCAGTATTTT.

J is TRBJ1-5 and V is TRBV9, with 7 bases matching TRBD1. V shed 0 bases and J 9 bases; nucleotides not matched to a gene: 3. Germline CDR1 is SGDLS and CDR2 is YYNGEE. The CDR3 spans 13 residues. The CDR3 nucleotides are TGTGCCAGCAGCGTAGGACAGGGAAGGCCCCAGCATTTT. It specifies CASSVGQGRPQHF. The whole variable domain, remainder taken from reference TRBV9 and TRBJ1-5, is DSGVTQTPKHLITATGQRVTLRCSPRSGDLSVYWYQQSLDQGLQFLIQYYNGEERAKGNILERFSAQQFPDLHSELNLSSLELGDSALYFCASSVGQGRPQHFGDGTRLSIL.

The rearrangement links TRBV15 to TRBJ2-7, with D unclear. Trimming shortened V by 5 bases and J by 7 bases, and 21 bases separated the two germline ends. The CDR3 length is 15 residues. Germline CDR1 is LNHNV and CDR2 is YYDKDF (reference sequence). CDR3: CATSRLNSPQIEQYF. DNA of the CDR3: TGTGCCACCAGCCGACTGAATAGTCCTCAGATTGAGCAGTACTTC.

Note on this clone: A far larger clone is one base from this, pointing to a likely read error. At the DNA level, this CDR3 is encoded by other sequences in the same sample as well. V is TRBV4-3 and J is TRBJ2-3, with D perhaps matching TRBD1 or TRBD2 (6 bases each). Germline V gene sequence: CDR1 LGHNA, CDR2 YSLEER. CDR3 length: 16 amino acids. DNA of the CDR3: TGCGCCAGCAGCCAAGATGGGGGGCTGAGGACAGATACTCAGTATTTT. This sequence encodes CASSQDGGLRTDTQYF.

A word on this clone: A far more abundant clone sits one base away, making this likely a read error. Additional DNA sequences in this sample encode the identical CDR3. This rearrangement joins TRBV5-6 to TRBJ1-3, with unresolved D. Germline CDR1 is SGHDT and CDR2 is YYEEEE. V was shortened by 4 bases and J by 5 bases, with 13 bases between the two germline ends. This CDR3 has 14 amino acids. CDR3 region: CASSPVHSRNTIYF. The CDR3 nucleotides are TGTGCCAGCAGCCCCGTACACAGTCGAAACACCATATATTTT.

Here the CDR3 DNA reads TGTGCCAGCACCCCGGGACGGAACTCTGGGGCCAACGTCCTGACTTTC. Protein: CASTPGRNSGANVLTF. This rearrangement joins TRBV2 to TRBJ2-6; D is possibly TRBD1 or TRBD2 (5 bases each). The CDR3 totals 16 residues. Germline CDR1 is SNHLY and CDR2 is FYNNEI. Between the trimmed V and J ends, which lost 7 bases and 0 bases, there was a span of 13 bases.

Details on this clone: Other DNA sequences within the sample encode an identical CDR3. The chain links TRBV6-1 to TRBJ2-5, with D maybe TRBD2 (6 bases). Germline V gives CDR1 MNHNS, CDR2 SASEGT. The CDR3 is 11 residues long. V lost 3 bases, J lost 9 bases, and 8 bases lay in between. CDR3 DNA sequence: TGTGCCAGCAGTGAGGAGGGGCCCCAGTACTTC. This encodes CASSEEGPQYF.

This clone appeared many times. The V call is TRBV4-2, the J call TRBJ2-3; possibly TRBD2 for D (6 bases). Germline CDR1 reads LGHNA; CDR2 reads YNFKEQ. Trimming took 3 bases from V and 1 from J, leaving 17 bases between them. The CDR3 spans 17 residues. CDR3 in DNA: TGTGCCAGCAGCCAGTTTGGGGGAGGTGCTGGCACAGATACGCAGTATTTT. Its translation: CASSQFGGGAGTDTQYF.